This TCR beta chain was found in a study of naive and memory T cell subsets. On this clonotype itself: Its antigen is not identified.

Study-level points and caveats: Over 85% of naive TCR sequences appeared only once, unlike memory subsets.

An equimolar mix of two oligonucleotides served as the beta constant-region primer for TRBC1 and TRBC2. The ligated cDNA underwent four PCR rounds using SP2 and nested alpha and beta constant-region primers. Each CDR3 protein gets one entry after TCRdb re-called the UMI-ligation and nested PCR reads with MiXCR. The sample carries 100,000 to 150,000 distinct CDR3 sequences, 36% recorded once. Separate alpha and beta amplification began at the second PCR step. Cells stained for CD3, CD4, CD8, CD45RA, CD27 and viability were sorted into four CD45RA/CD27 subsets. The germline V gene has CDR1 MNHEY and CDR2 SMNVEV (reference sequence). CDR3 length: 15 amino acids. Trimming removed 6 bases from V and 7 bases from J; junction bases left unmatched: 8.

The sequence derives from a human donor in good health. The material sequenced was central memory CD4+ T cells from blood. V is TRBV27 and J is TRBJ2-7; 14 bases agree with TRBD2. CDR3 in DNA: TGTGCCAGCAGCCTGACTAGCGGGAGGGCCCAGGAGCAGTACTTC. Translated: CASSLTSGRAQEQYF.